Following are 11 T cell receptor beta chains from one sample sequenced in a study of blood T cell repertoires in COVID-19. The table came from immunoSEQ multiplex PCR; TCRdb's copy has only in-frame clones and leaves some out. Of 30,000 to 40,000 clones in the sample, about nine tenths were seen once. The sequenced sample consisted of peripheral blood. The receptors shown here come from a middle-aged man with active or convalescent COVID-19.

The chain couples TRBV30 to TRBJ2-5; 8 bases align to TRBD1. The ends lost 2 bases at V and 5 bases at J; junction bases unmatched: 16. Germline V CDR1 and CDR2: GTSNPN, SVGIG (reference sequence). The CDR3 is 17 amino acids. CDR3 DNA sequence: TGTGCCTGGAGTTACCAGGGGGCTTCCAGTCGCGGCGAGACCCAGTACTTC. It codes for CAWSYQGASSRGETQYF.

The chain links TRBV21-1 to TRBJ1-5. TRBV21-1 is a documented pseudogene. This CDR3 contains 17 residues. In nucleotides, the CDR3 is TGTGCCAGCAGCAAACGCCCCGCGGAGTATAGCAATCAGCCCCAGCATTTT. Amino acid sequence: CASSKRPAEYSNQPQHF.

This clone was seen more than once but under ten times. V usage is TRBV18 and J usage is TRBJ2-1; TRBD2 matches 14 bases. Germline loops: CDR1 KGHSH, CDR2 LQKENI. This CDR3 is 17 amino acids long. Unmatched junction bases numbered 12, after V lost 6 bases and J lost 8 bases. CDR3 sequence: CASSPGLAGGKGDEQFF. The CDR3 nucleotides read TGTGCCAGCTCCCCAGGACTAGCGGGAGGAAAAGGCGATGAGCAGTTCTTC. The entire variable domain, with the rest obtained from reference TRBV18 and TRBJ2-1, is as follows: NAGVMQNPRHLVRRRGQEARLRCSPMKGHSHVYWYRQLPEEGLKFMVYLQKENIIDESGMPKERFSAEFPKEGPSILRIQQVVRGDSAAYFCASSPGLAGGKGDEQFFGPGTRLTVL.

This CDR3 is CASSPSGGQETQYF. In DNA form, the CDR3 reads TGTGCCAGCAGCCCCTCGGGGGGCCAAGAGACCCAGTACTTC. The chain couples TRBV7-8 to TRBJ2-5; 7 nucleotides agree with TRBD2. V trimming: 5 bases; J trimming: 1 base; junction bases outside the gene matches: 4. CDR1 SGHVS and CDR2 FQNEAQ come from the germline V gene. The CDR3 has 14 amino acids.

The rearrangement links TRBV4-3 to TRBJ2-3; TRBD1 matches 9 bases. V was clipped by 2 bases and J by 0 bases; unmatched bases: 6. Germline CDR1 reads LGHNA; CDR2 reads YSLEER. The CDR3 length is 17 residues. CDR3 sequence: CASSQKTGTGSTDTQYF. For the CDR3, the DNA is TGCGCCAGCAGCCAAAAGACCGGGACAGGGAGCACAGATACGCAGTATTTT.

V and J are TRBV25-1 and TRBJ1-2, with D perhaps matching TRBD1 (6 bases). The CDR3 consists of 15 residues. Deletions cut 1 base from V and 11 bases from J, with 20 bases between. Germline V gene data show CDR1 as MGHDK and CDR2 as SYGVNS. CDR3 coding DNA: TGTGCCAGCAGTGAATTGGGGGGGCGGCTGGCTGTTTACACCTTC. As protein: CASSELGGRLAVYTF.

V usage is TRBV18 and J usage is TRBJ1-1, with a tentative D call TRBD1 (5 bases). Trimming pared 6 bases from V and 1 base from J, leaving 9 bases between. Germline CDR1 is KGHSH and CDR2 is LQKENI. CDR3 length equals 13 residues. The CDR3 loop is CASSGGTNTEAFF. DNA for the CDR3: TGTGCCAGCTCTGGGGGGACGAACACTGAAGCTTTCTTT.

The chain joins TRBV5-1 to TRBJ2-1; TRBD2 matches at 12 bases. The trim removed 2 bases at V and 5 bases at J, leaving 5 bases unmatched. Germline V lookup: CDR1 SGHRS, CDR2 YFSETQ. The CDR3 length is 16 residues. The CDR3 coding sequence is TGCGCCAGCAGCTTTTATGCTAGCGGGAGGGACAATGAGCAGTTCTTC. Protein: CASSFYASGRDNEQFF.

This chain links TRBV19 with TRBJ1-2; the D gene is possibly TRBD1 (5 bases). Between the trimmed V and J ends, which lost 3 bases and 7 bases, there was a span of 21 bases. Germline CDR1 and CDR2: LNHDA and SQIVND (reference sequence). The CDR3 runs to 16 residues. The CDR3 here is CASSIPGDPVRGGYTF. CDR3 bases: TGTGCCAGTAGTATCCCGGGAGACCCCGTGAGGGGTGGCTACACCTTC.

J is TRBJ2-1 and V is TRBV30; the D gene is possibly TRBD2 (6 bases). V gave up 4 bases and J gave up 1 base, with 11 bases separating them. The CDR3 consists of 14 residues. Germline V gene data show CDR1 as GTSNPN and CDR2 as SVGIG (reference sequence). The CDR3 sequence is CAWMPGLSYNEQFF. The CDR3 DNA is TGTGCCTGGATGCCGGGACTTTCCTACAATGAGCAGTTCTTC.

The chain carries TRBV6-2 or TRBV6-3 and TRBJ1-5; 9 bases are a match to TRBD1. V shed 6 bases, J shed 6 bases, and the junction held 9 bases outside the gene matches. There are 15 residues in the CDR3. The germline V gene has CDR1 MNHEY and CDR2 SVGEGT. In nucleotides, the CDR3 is TGTGCCAGCAGCCCGGGACAGGGAATGAGTCAGCCCCAGCATTTT. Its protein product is CASSPGQGMSQPQHF.